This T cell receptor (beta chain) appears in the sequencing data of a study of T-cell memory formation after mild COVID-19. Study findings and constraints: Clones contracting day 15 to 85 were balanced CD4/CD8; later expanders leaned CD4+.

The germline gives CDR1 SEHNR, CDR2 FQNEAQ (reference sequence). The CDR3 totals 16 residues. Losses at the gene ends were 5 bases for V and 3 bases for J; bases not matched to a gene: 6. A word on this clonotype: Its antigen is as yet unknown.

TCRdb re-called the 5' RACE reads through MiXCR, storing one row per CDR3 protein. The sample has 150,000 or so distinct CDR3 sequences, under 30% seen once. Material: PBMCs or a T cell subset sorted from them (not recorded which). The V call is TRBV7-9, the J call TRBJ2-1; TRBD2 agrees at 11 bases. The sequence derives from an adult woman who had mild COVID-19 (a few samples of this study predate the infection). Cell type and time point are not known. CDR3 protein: CASSVRLAGSYNEQFF. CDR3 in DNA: TGTGCCAGCAGCGTTAGACTAGCGGGAAGCTACAATGAGCAGTTCTTC.